Each of the 10 T cell receptor beta chains below was sequenced from the same sample in a study of blood T cells in healthy people across ages. Then a second PCR, running roughly 7 to 11 cycles, was carried out with a sample-barcoded 5' primer and a J-beta primer mix. TCRdb reanalysed the 5' RACE reads using MiXCR and keeps one entry per CDR3 protein. The sample holds about 1.4 million distinct CDR3 sequences, approximately 59% seen once. The sample taken for sequencing was blood. Receptor source: a man aged 18 to 35 in good health.

The chain recombines TRBV4-1 with TRBJ2-3, with D possibly matching TRBD1 (6 bases). This CDR3 has 17 amino acids. The V gene lost 2 bases and the J gene lost 2 bases, with 17 bases spanning the gap. Germline V gene data show CDR1 as MGHRA and CDR2 as YSYEKL. CDR3 amino acids: CASSQRTDSRSTDTQYF. CDR3 sequence (DNA): TGCGCCAGCAGCCAAAGGACGGACAGCAGATCCACAGATACGCAGTATTTT.

The chain is built from TRBV7-2 and TRBJ2-3; maybe TRBD2 (6 bases). Looked up from germline, CDR1 is SGHTA and CDR2 is FQGNSA. The CDR3 consists of 15 residues. V was pared by 6 bases and J by 0 bases, with 13 bases between. The DNA for the CDR3 is TGTGCCAGCAGGACCGCGGCGGGGAGCACAGATACGCAGTATTTT. This codes for CASRTAAGSTDTQYF.

The sample holds a few counts of this clonotype. The chain uses TRBV6-6 and TRBJ1-6; tentatively, D is TRBD1 (5 bases). Germline V gene lookup returns CDR1 MNHNY and CDR2 SVGAGI (reference sequence). This CDR3 is 13 amino acids long. The ends were cut back, 4 bases at V and 7 bases at J, with 8 bases in the middle. This CDR3 is CASSSAGNSPLHF. The CDR3 nucleotides read TGTGCCAGCAGTTCGGCAGGGAATTCACCCCTCCACTTT.

The genes are TRBV6-5 and TRBJ2-1; 7 nucleotides match TRBD2. With V trimmed by 2 bases and J by 7 bases, 8 bases remained unmatched. CDR1 and CDR2 (germline): MNHEY, SVGAGI. The CDR3 totals 15 residues. The CDR3 reads CASSYSGTPGNEQFF. CDR3 DNA sequence: TGTGCCAGCAGTTACAGCGGGACCCCGGGGAATGAGCAGTTCTTC.

The rearrangement uses TRBV28 and TRBJ1-5; 7 bases are a match to TRBD1. The J segment lost 0 bases and the V segment lost 6 bases, leaving 14 bases of the junction unmatched. CDR1 is MDHEN and CDR2 is SYDVKM in the germline V gene. The CDR3 has 18 amino acids. This CDR3 is CASSSIDRAEDSNQPQHF. In DNA, the CDR3 is TGTGCCAGCAGCTCCATCGACAGGGCTGAAGATAGCAATCAGCCCCAGCATTTT.

CDR3 residues: CSVEDPVQDDSYEQYF. CDR3 DNA sequence: TGCAGCGTTGAAGATCCAGTCCAGGACGACTCCTACGAGCAGTACTTC. The V call is TRBV29-1, the J call TRBJ2-7; D call uncertain. V was trimmed by 0 bases and J by 0 bases, leaving 15 bases between them. CDR3 length: 16 amino acids. Germline CDR1 and CDR2: SQVTM and ANQGSEA.

The chain couples TRBV4-2 to TRBJ2-3; D not resolved. The CDR3 length is 14 residues. Between the trimmed V and J ends, which lost 0 bases and 2 bases, there was a span of 6 bases. Germline values: CDR1 LGHNA, CDR2 YNFKEQ. CDR3 in amino acids: CASSQEWNTDTQYF. CDR3 DNA sequence: TGTGCCAGCAGCCAAGAGTGGAACACAGATACGCAGTATTTT.

This clonotype was counted once. V is TRBV12-3 or TRBV12-4 and J is TRBJ1-6; D unresolved. The germline V and J ends were trimmed by 6 bases and 7 bases, with 19 bases remaining between them. The CDR3 consists of 16 residues. The CDR3 sequence is CASRQGRSSRNSPLHF. The CDR3 nucleotides are TGTGCCAGCAGACAAGGACGGTCGTCGCGAAATTCACCCCTCCACTTT.

This clonotype was detected a few times. This chain connects TRBV20-1 to TRBJ1-2, with a tentative D call TRBD1 (6 bases). From germline, CDR1 is DFQATT and CDR2 SNEGSKA (reference sequence). The V end lost 3 bases, the J end lost 3 bases, and 11 bases lay between the germline ends. This CDR3 contains 13 residues. The CDR3 DNA reads TGCAGTGCTAGGGCGACAGGCGACTATGGCTACACCTTC. It encodes CSARATGDYGYTF.

This clonotype was observed a few times. The chain uses TRBV12-3 or TRBV12-4 and TRBJ2-1; 15 bases agree with TRBD2. V shed 11 bases, J shed 0 bases, and the junction held 8 bases outside the gene matches. There are 17 residues in the CDR3. Here the CDR3 DNA reads TGTGCCTGCACCGGGACTAGCGGGAGGTTCTCCTACAATGAGCAGTTCTTC. Amino acid sequence: CACTGTSGRFSYNEQFF.